Listed here are 16 T cell receptor beta chains from one sample, sequenced in a study of blood T cell repertoires in COVID-19. The repertoire was sequenced with immunoSEQ multiplex PCR; TCRdb's copy has only in-frame clones and lacks some. Among over 100,000 clones listed, roughly 86% were seen once. Sequences were obtained from peripheral blood. Receptors were obtained from a man aged 35 to 55 with acute or convalescent COVID-19.

The chain couples TRBV27 to TRBJ1-6, with D tentatively TRBD1 (5 bases). The germline V gene encodes CDR1 MNHEY and CDR2 SMNVEV (reference sequence). V was cut by 3 bases and J by 7 bases, with 16 bases left in between. The CDR3 consists of 16 residues. The CDR3, as DNA: TGTGCCAGCAGTTTTGGTCAGGGCTCTCTCAATTCACCCCTCCACTTT. Translation gives CASSFGQGSLNSPLHF.

This chain connects TRBV14 to TRBJ2-6; D possibly corresponds to TRBD1 (6 bases). The CDR3 consists of 17 residues. Germline loops: CDR1 SGHDN, CDR2 FVKESK. V was trimmed by 3 bases and J by 4 bases, leaving 16 bases between them. This chain's CDR3 is CASSQKKQGFGANVLTF. DNA for the CDR3: TGTGCCAGCAGCCAGAAGAAACAGGGTTTCGGGGCCAACGTCCTGACTTTC.

This clone is a singleton in its sample. J is TRBJ1-2 and V is TRBV4-3; TRBD1 aligns across 10 bases. V trimming: 0 bases; J trimming: 4 bases; junction bases outside the gene matches: 5. The CDR3 sequence is 16 residues long. The germline V gene has CDR1 LGHNA and CDR2 YSLEER. The chain's CDR3 is CASSQEGQGVGYGYTF. The CDR3, as DNA: TGCGCCAGCAGCCAAGAAGGACAGGGGGTTGGCTATGGCTACACCTTC.

V and J are TRBV4-2 and TRBJ2-6, with 9 bases fitting TRBD1. CDR3 length: 19 amino acids. The V gene's germline CDR1 is LGHNA and CDR2 YNFKEQ. V shed 3 bases, J shed 0 bases, and the junction held 9 bases outside the gene matches. The DNA for the CDR3 is TGTGCCAGCAGCCATGTAAGGACAGGGGATGTCTCTGGGGCCAACGTCCTGACTTTC. Translating gives CASSHVRTGDVSGANVLTF.

This clone occurred once. The chain combines TRBV11-3 with TRBJ2-1, with 13 bases lining up with TRBD2. Germline loops: CDR1 SGHNT, CDR2 YENEEA. This CDR3 comprises 17 residues. V shed 5 bases and J 7 bases; nucleotides not matched to a gene: 11. CDR3 in amino acids: CASSPRRTSGSLNEQFF. CDR3 coding DNA: TGTGCCAGCAGCCCACGACGGACTAGCGGGAGCTTAAATGAGCAGTTCTTC.

The chain employs TRBV12-5 and TRBJ1-2; D may be TRBD1 (5 bases). This CDR3 is 13 amino acids long. Between the trimmed V and J ends, which lost 5 bases and 4 bases, there was a span of 11 bases. Germline V CDR1 and CDR2: LGHNT, FRNRAP. CDR3 in DNA: TGTGCTAGTGGTCCGGGGGTGGGCTATGGCTACACCTTC. Translating gives CASGPGVGYGYTF.

This chain uses TRBV3-1 (or the pseudogene TRBV3-2) with TRBJ2-2, with TRBD1 identical over 9 bases. Germline CDR1 is LGHDT and CDR2 is YNNKEL (reference sequence). CDR3 length: 16 amino acids. The V gene end was trimmed by 3 bases and the J gene end by 1 base; junction bases not matched to a gene: 3. The CDR3 DNA sequence: TGTGCCAGCAGCCAGGGGACAGGGAGGAACACCGGGGAGCTGTTTTTT. The encoded protein is CASSQGTGRNTGELFF.

The chain recombines TRBV30 with TRBJ1-2; no reliable D call. V was trimmed by 4 bases and J by 4 bases, leaving 7 bases between them. CDR3 size: 11 residues. Looked up from germline, CDR1 is GTSNPN and CDR2 is SVGIG (reference sequence). CDR3 DNA: TGTGCCTGGACCGGTAGCTATGGCTACACCTTC. Translating gives CAWTGSYGYTF.

V gene TRBV10-3 combines with J gene TRBJ2-2; D is perhaps TRBD1 (6 bases). The CDR3 covers 16 residues. CDR1 and CDR2 (germline): ENHRY, SYGVKD. The V and J ends lost 5 bases and 5 bases respectively, with 18 bases between them. The DNA for the CDR3 is TGTGCCATCAGTTCTCCCCGACCAGGGGTGACCGGGGAGCTGTTTTTT. Its protein product is CAISSPRPGVTGELFF.

The rearrangement uses TRBV21-1 and TRBJ2-2; whether TRBD1, the table's D call, matches the DNA was not checked. TRBV21-1 is shown as a pseudogene. This CDR3 spans 18 amino acids. The CDR3 here is CASSNKGQLPPNTGELFF. DNA of the CDR3: TGTGCCAGCAGCAATAAGGGACAGCTACCACCGAACACCGGGGAGCTGTTTTTT.

The chain uses TRBV5-4 and TRBJ2-1, with a tentative D call TRBD2 (5 bases). The CDR3 is 17 amino acids. V was pared by 0 bases and J by 1 base, with 14 bases between. Germline CDR1 reads SGHNT; CDR2 reads YYREEE (reference sequence). The CDR3 spells CASSLAGSVHSYNEQFF. In nucleotides, the CDR3 is TGTGCCAGCAGCTTGGCGGGGAGCGTCCATTCCTACAATGAGCAGTTCTTC. The whole variable domain, remainder taken from reference TRBV5-4 and TRBJ2-1, is ETGVTQSPTHLIKTRGQQVTLRCSSQSGHNTVSWYQQALGQGPQFIFQYYREEENGRGNFPPRFSGLQFPNYSSELNVNALELDDSALYLCASSLAGSVHSYNEQFFGPGTRLTVL.

The chain is built from TRBV18 and TRBJ1-2; maybe TRBD1 (5 bases). The CDR3 extends over 14 amino acids. Trimming pared 3 bases from V and 1 base from J, leaving 9 bases between. Germline V lookup: CDR1 KGHSH, CDR2 LQKENI. CDR3 in amino acids: CASSPRQINYGYTF. In DNA form, the CDR3 reads TGTGCCAGCTCACCTAGACAGATTAACTATGGCTACACCTTC.

The rearrangement links TRBV11-3 to TRBJ2-1; 7 nucleotides match TRBD2. V shed 1 base and J 8 bases; nucleotides not matched to a gene: 5. CDR3 length equals 14 residues. Germline CDR1 SGHNT, CDR2 YENEEA. The CDR3 nucleotides read TGTGCCAGCAGCTTAGGTGGACTAGTCGATGAGCAGTTCTTC. Protein product: CASSLGGLVDEQFF.

Only one count was recorded for this clone. The V and J genes are TRBV19 and TRBJ1-1; D call uncertain. Germline V CDR1 and CDR2: LNHDA, SQIVND (reference sequence). The CDR3 totals 12 residues. V was clipped by 7 bases and J by 5 bases, with 11 bases between them. The CDR3 reads CASKLRETEAFF. The CDR3 coding sequence is TGTGCCAGTAAGTTAAGGGAGACTGAAGCTTTCTTT.

This clone has only one observation. The CDR3 reads CASSRGLAGESEQYF. The DNA for the CDR3 is TGCGCCAGCAGCCGTGGACTAGCGGGAGAGAGCGAGCAGTACTTC. This chain uses TRBV5-1 with TRBJ2-7; 13 bases map to TRBD2. The CDR3 is 15 amino acids. The ends lost 4 bases at V and 6 bases at J; junction bases unmatched: 7. The germline CDR1 and CDR2 sequences are SGHRS and YFSETQ.

The chain carries TRBV4-2 and TRBJ1-2, with 11 nucleotides matching TRBD1. Germline trimming cut 1 base from V and 4 bases from J; bases unmatched to any gene: 5. The CDR3 has 16 amino acids. Germline values: CDR1 LGHNA, CDR2 YNFKEQ. CDR3 region: CASSQGTGGAGYGYTF. CDR3 in DNA: TGTGCCAGCAGCCAAGGGACAGGGGGCGCCGGCTATGGCTACACCTTC.